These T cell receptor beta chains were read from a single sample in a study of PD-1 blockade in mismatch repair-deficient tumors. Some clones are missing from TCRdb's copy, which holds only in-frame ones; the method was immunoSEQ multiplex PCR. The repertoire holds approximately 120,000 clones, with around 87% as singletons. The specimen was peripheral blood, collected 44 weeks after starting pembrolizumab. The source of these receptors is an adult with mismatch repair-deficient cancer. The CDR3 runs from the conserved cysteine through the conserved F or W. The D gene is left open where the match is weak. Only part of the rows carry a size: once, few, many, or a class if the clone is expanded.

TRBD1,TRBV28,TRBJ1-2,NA,TGTGCCAGCAGTTTAAACCGAGGTGGTGGTGGGGACAGGGGAACGTCGGGCTATGGCTACACCTTC,CASSLNRGGGGDRGTSGYGYTF
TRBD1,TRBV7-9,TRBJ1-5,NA,TGTGCCAGCCGACAGGGGGGAGAACAGCCCCAGCATTTT,CASRQGGEQPQHF
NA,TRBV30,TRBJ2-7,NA,TGTGCCTGGAGTTTCAGTTCTCCGGCCCACGAGCAGTACTTC,CAWSFSSPAHEQYF
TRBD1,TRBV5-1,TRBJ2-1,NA,TGCGCCAGCAGAGGGACAGGGGGTATAGAGGAGCAGTTCTTC,CASRGTGGIEEQFF
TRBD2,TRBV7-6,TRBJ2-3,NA,TGTGCCAGCAGCTGGACTAGGGCCGGCACGCAGTATTTT,CASSWTRAGTQYF
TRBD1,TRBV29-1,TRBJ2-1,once,TGCAGCGCGGGACAGGGCTACAATGAGCAGTTCTTC,CSAGQGYNEQFF
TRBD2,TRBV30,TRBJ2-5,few,TGTGCCTGGACGAGCGGGAGGGGGCCGTTGACCCAGTACTTC,CAWTSGRGPLTQYF
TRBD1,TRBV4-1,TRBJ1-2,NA,TGCGCCAGCAGCCAGACAGGGACGGATGGCTACACCTTC,CASSQTGTDGYTF
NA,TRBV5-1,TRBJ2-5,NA,TGCGCCAGCAGCTTTAACCAAGAGACCCAGTACTTC,CASSFNQETQYF
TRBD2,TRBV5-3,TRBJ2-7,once,TGTGCCAGAGCCAATAGCGGGAGGGATTACGAGCAGTACTTC,CARANSGRDYEQYF
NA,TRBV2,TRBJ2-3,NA,TGTGCCAGCATCCCAGGGGGAGGTGCGCAGTATTTT,CASIPGGGAQYF
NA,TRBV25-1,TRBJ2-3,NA,TGTGCCAGCAGTGAATCGAGGGGAGCCACAGATACGCAGTATTTT,CASSESRGATDTQYF
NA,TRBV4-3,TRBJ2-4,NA,TGCGCCAGCAGCCAAGATGTACCTCTTCCACAGGGAAACATTCAGTACTTC,CASSQDVPLPQGNIQYF